This is a list of T cell receptor beta chains from one sample in a study of radiation and T cells in renal cell carcinoma. This table comes from immunoSEQ multiplex PCR, and its TCRdb copy is limited to in-frame clones, with some not included. The sample includes roughly 86,000 clones, roughly 80% seen only once; the top ten take approximately 8.6%. The source material was blood, sampled from a patient whose treatment included radiotherapy and nephrectomy. These receptors were obtained from a man in his fifties with renal cell carcinoma. Both conserved end residues are part of each CDR3. Each record gives: V gene, J gene, D gene, CDR3 protein. D genes are given only for firm matches.

>TRBV6-6|TRBJ1-5|-
CASSLQVSSNQPQHF
>TRBV19|TRBJ2-1|TRBD2
CASSILAGGSNEQFF
>TRBV18|TRBJ2-1|TRBD1
CASSPPRDSYNEQFF
>TRBV28|TRBJ2-4|-
CASSLSGAKNIQYF
>TRBV11-2|TRBJ2-7|TRBD1
CASSFLAGTGSIPYEQYF
>TRBV10-3|TRBJ2-3|TRBD2
CAISESSSGYFSLTDTQYF
>TRBV7-9|TRBJ2-5|-
CASSLQTGGQETQYF
>TRBV6-1|TRBJ2-3|TRBD2
CASSAGSGRTDTQYF
>TRBV6-1|TRBJ1-5|TRBD1
CASSVHRGSNQPQHF
>TRBV5-1|TRBJ1-6|-
CASSSGWADSPLHF
>TRBV5-4|TRBJ2-3|-
CASTNSRDTQYF
>TRBV7-3|TRBJ2-3|-
CASSLKPQGSDTQYF
>TRBV6-5|TRBJ1-4|TRBD1
CASRTQGVGEKLFF
>TRBV18|TRBJ1-4|-
CASSPQGNEKLFF
>TRBV10-3|TRBJ2-7|-
CAIRTQGMGEQYF
>TRBV5-1|TRBJ1-2|TRBD1
CASSLDTRTGIMDGYTF
>TRBV27|TRBJ1-6|-
CASSLRRDGNSPLHF
>TRBV7-2|TRBJ2-2|-
CASSYQWDTGELFF
>TRBV4-2|TRBJ2-7|-
CASSVNYVEQYF
>TRBV6-5|TRBJ1-1|-
CASSTNLNTEAFF
>TRBV6-1|TRBJ1-1|TRBD1
CASRQGGLPEAFF
>TRBV7-9|TRBJ2-6|-
CASSLTRGTGANVLTF
>TRBV14|TRBJ1-5|-
CASSLGHILCQIYSNQPQHF
>TRBV4-3|TRBJ2-2|TRBD1
CASSQLDRGQDTGELFF
>TRBV4-2|TRBJ1-4|-
CASSQADKLFF
>TRBV19|TRBJ1-5|-
CASSISYSNQPQHF
>TRBV7-8|TRBJ1-2|-
CASSLGGTGYGYTF
>TRBV7-6|TRBJ2-2|-
CASSLAPEGTTGELFF
>TRBV6-5|TRBJ2-7|-
CASSARTVSYEQYF
>TRBV5-4|TRBJ2-7|TRBD2
CASSGGLAGFYEQYF
>TRBV6-1|TRBJ2-5|-
CASSSGYQETQYF
>TRBV5-1|TRBJ2-2|-
CASSFGGYTGELFF
>TRBV5-4|TRBJ2-3|TRBD2
CASSSLAGHSTDTQYF
>TRBV4-3|TRBJ2-1|TRBD2
CASSQRSSGGSYNEQFF
>TRBV9|TRBJ2-5|-
CASSVNTAGETQYF
>TRBV19|TRBJ1-2|TRBD1
CASTLPGTGNGYTF
>TRBV5-1|TRBJ2-5|TRBD1
CASSLRQGEETQYF
>TRBV7-9|TRBJ2-3|-
CASSLAGAGPDTQYF
>TRBV5-4|TRBJ2-2|-
CASSLELLNTGELFF
>TRBV4-1|TRBJ2-3|TRBD2
CASSRTSGITDTQYF
>TRBV5-1|TRBJ2-7|-
CASSLEVPSYEQYF
>TRBV11-2|TRBJ1-4|-
CASRFSGGEKLFF
>TRBV4-1|TRBJ1-4|-
CASSQGWAARGTNEKLFF
>TRBV7-3|TRBJ1-1|-
CASSLRSGTEAFF